What follows are 26 T cell receptor beta chains derived from one specimen sequenced in a study of blood T cells in healthy people across ages (dated by TCRdb to about 2015). Receptors were amplified or captured by 5' RACE. Sequencer: Illumina HiSeq 2500. A second PCR of roughly 7 to 11 cycles was performed with a sample-barcoded 5' primer and a J-beta primer mix. TCRdb reprocessed the public reads (quality trimming at Q25 with fastp, clone calling with MiXCR) and kept in-frame beta chains. A single entry per CDR3 protein holds the most common genes and DNA from its merged rows. Within this sample are around 600,000 distinct CDR3 sequences, with around 48% of them counted one time only. The ten largest clones add up to roughly 25% of the sample. The sequencing input was blood. Every receptor here comes from a man older than 75 in good health.

V usage is TRBV28 and J usage is TRBJ1-5; 10 nucleotides agree with TRBD1. This CDR3 is 15 amino acids long. Losses at the gene ends were 2 bases for V and 5 bases for J; bases not matched to a gene: 3. Per germline, CDR1 MDHEN and CDR2 SYDVKM. CDR3 coding DNA: TGTGCCAGCAGTTTACCCGGACAGGGGGATCAGCCCCAGCATTTT. Protein sequence: CASSLPGQGDQPQHF. Filled out from reference TRBV28 and TRBJ1-5, the complete variable domain reads DVKVTQSSRYLVKRTGEKVFLECVQDMDHENMFWYRQDPGLGLRLIYFSYDVKMKEKGDIPEGYSVSREKKERFSLILESASTNQTSMYLCASSLPGQGDQPQHFGDGTRLSIL.

The chain links TRBV25-1 to TRBJ1-2, with D perhaps matching TRBD1 (5 bases). Deletions cut 5 bases from V and 7 bases from J, with 14 bases between. Looked up from germline, CDR1 is MGHDK and CDR2 is SYGVNS. The CDR3 runs 13 residues. The CDR3 coding sequence is TGTGCCAGCAGTAAAGTCGGGACCTTTGGCTACACCTTC. Translation: CASSKVGTFGYTF.

CDR3 nucleotides: TGTGCCAGCAGTGACGGGGGCAGTAGGTCCTACGAGCAGTACTTC. Protein sequence: CASSDGGSRSYEQYF. The chain carries TRBV25-1 and TRBJ2-7, with D possibly called TRBD1 or TRBD2 (6 bases each). The V and J ends lost 3 bases and 1 base respectively, with 13 bases between them. Germline V CDR1 and CDR2: MGHDK, SYGVNS. The CDR3 is 15 residues long.

The rearrangement joins TRBV7-9 to TRBJ2-5, with 9 bases identical to TRBD2. Germline V gene sequence: CDR1 SEHNR, CDR2 FQNEAQ (reference sequence). V shed 5 bases, J shed 4 bases, and the junction held 23 bases outside the gene matches. The CDR3 has 20 residues. CDR3 nucleotide sequence: TGTGCCAGCAGCCTAGGACGCGGGGGGGAAGCGGCCCGTGTGAGAGAGACCCAGTACTTC. Its protein is CASSLGRGGEAARVRETQYF.

The chain couples TRBV7-2 to TRBJ2-6; no firm D call. CDR3 length: 20 residues. Trimming pared 3 bases from V and 0 bases from J, leaving 21 bases between. CDR1 is SGHTA and CDR2 is FQGNSA in the germline V gene. CDR3 protein: CASSLAPTWPSNSGANVLTF. The CDR3 bases are TGTGCCAGCAGCTTGGCACCCACCTGGCCGTCCAACTCTGGGGCCAACGTCCTGACTTTC.

CDR3 sequence reads: CASSRRGRGGYGYTF. DNA of the CDR3: TGTGCCAGCAGCCGGAGGGGTCGTGGTGGTTATGGCTACACCTTC. V and J are TRBV11-3 and TRBJ1-2; tentative D call: TRBD1 (5 bases). V gave up 5 bases and J gave up 5 bases, with 18 bases separating them. In germline, CDR1 is SGHNT, CDR2 YENEEA. The CDR3 extends over 15 amino acids. Filled out from reference TRBV11-3 and TRBJ1-2, the complete variable domain reads EAGVVQSPRYKIIEKKQPVAFWCNPISGHNTLYWYLQNLGQGPELLIRYENEEAVDDSQLPKDRFSAERLKGVDSTLKIQPAELGDSAVYLCASSRRGRGGYGYTFGSGTRLTVV.

The J gene is TRBJ1-1, the V gene TRBV7-9, with D possibly matching TRBD1 (6 bases). V was clipped by 1 base and J by 0 bases, with 12 bases between them. Germline CDR1 and CDR2: SEHNR and FQNEAQ (reference sequence). This CDR3 comprises 16 residues. As DNA, the CDR3 is TGTGCCAGCAGCTTAGAACAGGGAGGGATGAACACTGAAGCTTTCTTT. It encodes CASSLEQGGMNTEAFF. Full variable domain (missing parts from reference TRBV7-9 and TRBJ1-1): DTGVSQNPRHKITKRGQNVTFRCDPISEHNRLYWYRQTLGQGPEFLTYFQNEAQLEKSRLLSDRFSAERPKGSFSTLEIQRTEQGDSAMYLCASSLEQGGMNTEAFFGQGTRLTVV.

This clonotype was counted a few times. V usage is TRBV6-4 and J usage is TRBJ2-7; 7 bases match TRBD2. V shed 2 bases and J 4 bases; nucleotides not matched to a gene: 5. CDR3 size: 14 residues. Per germline, CDR1 MRHNA and CDR2 SNTAGT. CDR3 DNA: TGTGCCAGCAGTGACGGGGGGGGACTATACGAGCAGTACTTC. Residues: CASSDGGGLYEQYF.

CDR3 loop: CASSPATGGRSIAFF. The DNA for the CDR3 is TGTGCCAGCAGCCCGGCGACAGGGGGCCGGAGTATAGCTTTCTTT. This chain connects TRBV7-2 to TRBJ1-1; 10 nucleotides line up with TRBD1. Germline V gene sequence: CDR1 SGHTA, CDR2 FQGNSA. The junction had 13 bases not matched to a gene; V was cut back by 5 bases and J by 10 bases. The CDR3 sequence is 15 residues long. Full variable domain (outside the CDR3, taken from reference TRBV7-2 and TRBJ1-1): GAGVSQSPSNKVTEKGKDVELRCDPISGHTALYWYRQSLGQGLEFLIYFQGNSAPDKSGLPSDRFSAERTGGSVSTLTIQRTQQEDSAVYLCASSPATGGRSIAFFGQGTRLTVV.

This clonotype was detected a few times. The chain recombines TRBV29-1 with TRBJ2-3; 8 nucleotides agree with TRBD1. The CDR3 length is 13 residues. V was clipped by 7 bases and J by 6 bases; unmatched bases: 9. Looked up from germline, CDR1 is SQVTM and CDR2 is ANQGSEA. CDR3 region: CSAVQGARDTQYF. Written as DNA, the CDR3 is TGCAGCGCTGTGCAGGGGGCGCGGGATACGCAGTATTTT.

This clonotype was counted only a few times. The chain recombines TRBV12-3 or TRBV12-4 with TRBJ1-2, with a weak D call TRBD1 (5 bases). The CDR3 has 14 residues. V was shortened by 5 bases and J by 4 bases, with 14 bases between the two germline ends. CDR3 sequence (DNA): TGTGCCAGCAGTGCATCTCAGGGAAGCTATGGCTACACCTTC. Translating it yields CASSASQGSYGYTF.

The chain links TRBV20-1 to TRBJ2-1; 9 bases align to TRBD1. This CDR3 region has 14 residues. V lost 3 bases, J lost 10 bases, and 10 bases stayed unmatched. Germline CDR1 DFQATT, CDR2 SNEGSKA (reference sequence). The CDR3 spells CSARGGTGGFEQFF. CDR3 sequence (DNA): TGCAGTGCTAGGGGGGGTACAGGGGGCTTCGAGCAGTTCTTC.

This clonotype has at least ten counts. A much larger clonotype is one base distant, so this may be a read error. This chain joins TRBV6-5 and TRBJ2-1, with TRBD2 matching 7 bases. This CDR3 comprises 15 residues. The V gene's germline CDR1 is MNHEY and CDR2 SVGAGI. V gave up 2 bases and J gave up 7 bases; unmatched junction bases: 8. In DNA, the CDR3 is TGTGCCAGCAGTTACGCAGCGGGACCTAGGAATGAGCAGTTCTTC. Residues: CASSYAAGPRNEQFF.

This clonotype has only one observation. The chain employs TRBV29-1 and TRBJ2-1, with TRBD2 matching over 8 bases. The length of the CDR3 is 14 residues. Unmatched junction bases numbered 11, after V lost 6 bases and J lost 7 bases. Germline V gives CDR1 SQVTM, CDR2 ANQGSEA. CDR3 residues: CSVERESVWNEQFF. In DNA form, the CDR3 reads TGCAGCGTGGAGCGGGAGTCAGTATGGAATGAGCAGTTCTTC.

This clonotype was found a few times. The J gene is TRBJ2-7, the V gene TRBV20-1; possible D gene TRBD1, 5 bases. The CDR3 is 17 residues long. V was trimmed by 0 bases and J by 3 bases, leaving 21 bases between them. Germline CDR1 is DFQATT and CDR2 is SNEGSKA (reference sequence). This chain's CDR3 is CSARDGAAPSSFYEQYF. In nucleotides, the CDR3 is TGCAGTGCTAGAGATGGGGCCGCCCCCTCATCTTTCTACGAGCAGTACTTC.

The rearrangement joins TRBV7-2 to TRBJ2-7; D remains unclear. This CDR3 region has 16 residues. With 5 bases removed from V and 0 bases from J, the gap between germline ends came to 17 bases. Looked up from germline, CDR1 is SGHTA and CDR2 is FQGNSA. For the CDR3, the DNA is TGTGCCAGCAGCCCACAAGACCCTGACACCTCCTACGAGCAGTACTTC. It yields the protein CASSPQDPDTSYEQYF.

The gene calls are TRBV3-1 and TRBJ2-3; no firm D call. Per germline, CDR1 LGHDT and CDR2 YNNKEL (reference sequence). CDR3 size: 12 residues. Trimming removed 6 bases at V and 3 bases at J, with 7 bases between. CDR3 in DNA: TGTGCCAGCAGAGCCAATACAGATACGCAGTATTTT. Translation: CASRANTDTQYF.

The chain is built from TRBV7-2 and TRBJ1-5; D gene ambiguous. Germline V gene sequence: CDR1 SGHTA, CDR2 FQGNSA. This CDR3 region has 15 residues. Trimming cost V 2 bases and J 1 base, with 9 bases left between them. The CDR3 sequence: CASSLSASSNQPQHF. The CDR3 coding sequence is TGTGCCAGCAGCTTATCGGCCAGCAGCAATCAGCCCCAGCATTTT. The complete variable domain, with remaining parts taken from reference TRBV7-2 and TRBJ1-5, reads GAGVSQSPSNKVTEKGKDVELRCDPISGHTALYWYRQSLGQGLEFLIYFQGNSAPDKSGLPSDRFSAERTGGSVSTLTIQRTQQEDSAVYLCASSLSASSNQPQHFGDGTRLSIL.

The CDR3 nucleotides are TGCGCCAGCAGCTTGGCAGGATCACAAGAGACCCAGTTCTTC. It encodes CASSLAGSQETQFF. V gene TRBV5-1 combines with J gene TRBJ2-1; D uncertain. Per germline, CDR1 SGHRS and CDR2 YFSETQ. This CDR3 contains 14 residues. V lost 0 bases and J lost 13, with 17 bases in between. Drawing the rest from reference TRBV5-1 and TRBJ2-1, the complete variable domain is KAGVTQTPRYLIKTRGQQVTLSCSPISGHRSVSWYQQTPGQGLQFLFEYFSETQRNKGNFPGRFSGRQFSNSRSEMNVSTLELGDSALYLCASSLAGSQETQFFGPGTRLTVL.

With regard to this clonotype: A read error may produce the germline difference seen at one junction end. The V gene is TRBV6-5, the J gene TRBJ1-2; possibly TRBD1 for D (6 bases). The V gene's germline CDR1 is MNHEY and CDR2 SVGAGI. The length of the CDR3 is 14 residues. The CDR3 protein is CASTRDRQNYGCTF. CDR3 sequence (DNA): TGTGCCAGCACTAGAGACAGGCAAAACTATGGCTGCACCTTC.

This clonotype turned up a few times. The chain is built from TRBV7-9 and TRBJ2-2; a weak D match, TRBD2 (5 bases). The V gene's germline CDR1 is SEHNR and CDR2 FQNEAQ (reference sequence). Trimming took 6 bases from V and 5 from J, leaving 13 bases between them. The CDR3 totals 14 residues. CDR3 amino acids: CASSWEYITGELFF. For the CDR3, the DNA is TGTGCCAGCAGTTGGGAGTACATTACCGGGGAGCTGTTTTTT.

The chain employs TRBV21-1 and TRBJ2-3; the table's D call TRBD1 went unverified against the DNA. TRBV21-1 is classified as a pseudogene. This CDR3 comprises 14 residues. The CDR3 region is CASSPSPATDTQYF. The DNA of the CDR3 is TGTGCCAGCAGCCCCAGTCCGGCCACAGATACGCAGTATTTT.

V gene TRBV6-1 combines with J gene TRBJ2-1; 10 bases map to TRBD2. J was trimmed by 12 bases and V by 9 bases; bases with no gene match: 14. The CDR3 spans 14 residues. Looked up from germline, CDR1 is MNHNS and CDR2 is SASEGT. CDR3 in amino acids: CASFARLAGAGQFF. The CDR3 DNA sequence: TGTGCCAGTTTCGCTCGGCTAGCGGGGGCAGGGCAGTTCTTC.

This chain links TRBV2 with TRBJ2-7; weak D call: TRBD1 (6 bases). The CDR3 extends over 13 amino acids. Germline CDR1 SNHLY, CDR2 FYNNEI. Deletions cut 4 bases from V and 3 bases from J, with 10 bases between. Written as DNA, the CDR3 is TGTGCCAGCAGTGGAGGGACATTCTACGAGCAGTACTTC. Residues: CASSGGTFYEQYF.

Of note for this clonotype: This may stem from a read error, because a much larger clone lies one nucleotide away. The rearrangement uses TRBV4-2 and TRBJ2-1; 7 bases are shared with TRBD2. Near its end, the DNA agrees better with TRBJ2-7, so the J call may be wrong. CDR1 and CDR2 from the germline V gene are LGHNA and YNFKEQ. The CDR3 consists of 17 residues. CDR3 sequence (DNA): TGTGCCAGCAGCCTTCGGGATCGCGGGAGCTCCTACAATGAGCAGTACTTC. Residues: CASSLRDRGSSYNEQYF.

The CDR3 loop reads CASSWTVDNEQFF. CDR3 nucleotides: TGTGCCAGCAGCTGGACGGTCGACAATGAGCAGTTCTTC. V is TRBV7-2 and J is TRBJ2-1, with D uncertain. The V and J ends lost 4 bases and 5 bases respectively, with 9 bases between them. This CDR3 comprises 13 residues. The germline V gene encodes CDR1 SGHTA and CDR2 FQGNSA. Full variable domain (remainder filled in from reference TRBV7-2 and TRBJ2-1): GAGVSQSPSNKVTEKGKDVELRCDPISGHTALYWYRQSLGQGLEFLIYFQGNSAPDKSGLPSDRFSAERTGGSVSTLTIQRTQQEDSAVYLCASSWTVDNEQFFGPGTRLTVL.